One sample yielded the 11 T cell receptor beta chains listed below, sequenced in a study of long-term antiretroviral therapy in people with HIV. At survey level, the immunoSEQ assay was run in its v3.0 version. TCRdb's table, derived via immunoSEQ multiplex PCR, lists solely in-frame clones and lacks some. This sample has about 30,000 clones, with around 85% found just once. The sequencing used unsorted PBMCs, collected 3 years after starting antiretroviral therapy. The receptor source for this set is a man aged 40-49 years with HIV.

The rearrangement joins TRBV28 to TRBJ1-5; 10 bases line up with TRBD1. In germline, CDR1 is MDHEN, CDR2 SYDVKM. The CDR3 is 16 residues long. The V and J ends lost 5 bases and 4 bases, in that order; junction bases with no gene match: 8. This CDR3 is CASSNPGQGRNQPQHF. DNA of the CDR3: TGTGCCAGCAGTAACCCGGGACAGGGGAGGAATCAGCCCCAGCATTTT.

J is TRBJ1-4 and V is TRBV6-6; D is possibly TRBD1 (6 bases). The CDR3 extends over 15 amino acids. The germline V gene encodes CDR1 MNHNY and CDR2 SVGAGI (reference sequence). The V gene lost 3 bases and the J gene lost 7 bases, with 15 bases spanning the gap. The CDR3 region is CASSYRGADIEKLFF. Here the CDR3 DNA reads TGTGCCAGCAGTTATAGGGGGGCGGATATTGAAAAACTGTTTTTT.

V usage is TRBV27 and J usage is TRBJ1-2, with TRBD1 matching over 7 bases. The CDR3 totals 12 residues. Germline V CDR1 and CDR2: MNHEY, SMNVEV (reference sequence). Trimming at V came to 5 bases and at J to 4 bases, leaving 1 base not matched to a gene. CDR3 sequence (DNA): TGTGCCAGCAGTCCAGGGGGCTATGGCTACACCTTC. It specifies CASSPGGYGYTF.

The rearrangement uses TRBV6-5 and TRBJ2-3; tentative D call: TRBD2 (5 bases). CDR3 size: 14 residues. The germline gives CDR1 MNHEY, CDR2 SVGAGI. V was shortened by 5 bases and J by 1 base, with 10 bases between the two germline ends. The CDR3 is CASSPSGGTDTQYF. Written as DNA, the CDR3 is TGTGCCAGCAGTCCGTCCGGGGGCACAGATACGCAGTATTTT.

This chain uses TRBV9 with TRBJ2-2; 7 bases fit TRBD2. The germline gives CDR1 SGDLS, CDR2 YYNGEE. The length of the CDR3 is 16 residues. V shed 0 bases, J shed 6 bases, and the junction held 8 bases outside the gene matches. CDR3 amino acids: CASSVVSSGRPGELFF. The CDR3 DNA sequence: TGTGCCAGCAGCGTAGTTTCTAGCGGACGTCCCGGGGAGCTGTTTTTT.

J is TRBJ1-5 and V is TRBV12-2. TRBV12-2 is a pseudogene segment. The CDR3 totals 13 residues. As DNA, the CDR3 is TGTGCAAGTCGCTTAGCGGGTTGTCAGCCCCAGCATTTT. This encodes CASRLAGCQPQHF.

The chain joins TRBV4-1 to TRBJ2-7; D assignment may be TRBD1 or TRBD2 (5 bases each). Germline V gene lookup returns CDR1 MGHRA and CDR2 YSYEKL. The CDR3 extends over 16 amino acids. V gave up 0 bases and J gave up 0 bases, with 12 bases separating them. DNA of the CDR3: TGCGCCAGCAGCCAAGACTTTCCAGGGAGCTCCTACGAGCAGTACTTC. It codes for CASSQDFPGSSYEQYF.

The chain recombines TRBV15 with TRBJ1-1; D is perhaps TRBD1 (5 bases). Trimming cost V 1 base and J 4 bases, with 7 bases left between them. Germline-derived CDR1 and CDR2 are LNHNV and YYDKDF (reference sequence). This CDR3 is 13 amino acids long. CDR3 in amino acids: CATSRAGGTEAFF. DNA for the CDR3: TGTGCCACCAGCAGAGCGGGGGGCACTGAAGCTTTCTTT.

CDR3 in amino acids: CASSQNIGGEQFF. The DNA of the CDR3 is TGCGCCAGCAGCCAAAACATCGGCGGTGAGCAGTTCTTC. The gene calls are TRBV5-1 and TRBJ2-1; D is uncertain. Between the trimmed V and J ends, which lost 4 bases and 9 bases, there was a span of 14 bases. Germline CDR1 and CDR2: SGHRS and YFSETQ. This CDR3 is built from 13 residues.

The J gene is TRBJ2-4, the V gene TRBV7-9; D may be TRBD2 (6 bases). With 3 bases removed from V and 1 base from J, the gap between germline ends came to 7 bases. Germline loops: CDR1 SEHNR, CDR2 FQNEAQ (reference sequence). The CDR3 spans 14 residues. CDR3 DNA: TGTGCCAGCAGCTTGGAGGGGGCCAAAAACATTCAGTACTTC. Translation gives CASSLEGAKNIQYF.

This clone came up once. This chain connects TRBV11-2 to TRBJ2-5; the D gene is possibly TRBD2 (5 bases). Trimming left V 5 bases short and J 4 bases short, with 14 bases between. Germline CDR1 and CDR2: SGHAT and FQNNGV. The CDR3 is 14 amino acids. CDR3 region: CASSPRGPPETQYF. For the CDR3, the DNA is TGTGCCAGCAGCCCGAGAGGGCCACCAGAGACCCAGTACTTC.